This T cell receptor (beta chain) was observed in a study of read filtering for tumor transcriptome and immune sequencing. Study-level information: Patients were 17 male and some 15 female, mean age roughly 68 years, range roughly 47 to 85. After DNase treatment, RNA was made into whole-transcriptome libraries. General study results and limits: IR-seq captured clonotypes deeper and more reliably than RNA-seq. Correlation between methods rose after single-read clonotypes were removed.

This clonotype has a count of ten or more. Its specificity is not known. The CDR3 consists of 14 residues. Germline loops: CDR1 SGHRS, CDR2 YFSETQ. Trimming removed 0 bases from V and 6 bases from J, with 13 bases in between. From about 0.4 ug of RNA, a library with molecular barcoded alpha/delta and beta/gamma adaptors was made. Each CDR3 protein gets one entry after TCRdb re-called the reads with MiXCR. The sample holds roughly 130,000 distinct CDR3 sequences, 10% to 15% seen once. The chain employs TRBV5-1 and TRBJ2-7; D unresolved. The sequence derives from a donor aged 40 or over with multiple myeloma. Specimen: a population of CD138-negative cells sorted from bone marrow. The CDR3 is CASSLDRLSGEQYF. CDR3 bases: TGCGCCAGCAGCTTGGACAGACTCTCTGGCGAGCAGTACTTC.